This passage covers 3 T cell receptor beta chains from one sample sequenced in a study of T cells in Graves' hyperthyroidism and ophthalmopathy. Amplified TCR beta CDR3 regions came from RNA transcripts. TCR CDR3 regions were first amplified by RT-PCR with HTBI primers. Each CDR3 protein is one row after TCRdb ran MiXCR on the multiplex PCR reads. Altogether 300,000 to 450,000 distinct CDR3 sequences are present, approximately 15% being singletons, with the ten largest covering about 31%. The source material was blood. The receptor set was obtained from a woman aged 30 to 39 with Graves' hyperthyroidism.

This clonotype came up a few times. The chain links TRBV10-3 to TRBJ2-3; a weak D match, TRBD2 (6 bases). The length of the CDR3 is 14 residues. Germline V gene sequence: CDR1 ENHRY, CDR2 SYGVKD. The V and J ends lost 7 bases and 6 bases respectively, with 17 bases between them. The CDR3 sequence: CAITEQEGSDTQYF. In nucleotides, the CDR3 is TGTGCCATCACGGAACAGGAGGGTTCGGATACGCAGTATTTT.

This clonotype was counted at least ten times. The chain carries TRBV6-2 or TRBV6-3 and TRBJ2-1; TRBD1 matches at 9 bases. This CDR3 has 16 residues. Unmatched junction bases numbered 6, after V lost 0 bases and J lost 6 bases. Looked up from germline, CDR1 is MNHEY and CDR2 is SVGEGT. The DNA of the CDR3 is TGTGCCAGCAGTTACTCTCCGGGACAGGGCGTCAATGAGCAGTTCTTC. It encodes CASSYSPGQGVNEQFF.

The CDR3 DNA sequence: TGTGCCAGCAGCCAAAGGGGCGGCTATGGCTACACCTTC. Its translation is CASSQRGGYGYTF. The V gene is TRBV3-1, the J gene TRBJ1-2, with a weak D call TRBD1 (5 bases). The CDR3 has 13 amino acids. Trimming removed 2 bases from V and 4 bases from J, with 8 bases in between. The germline CDR1 and CDR2 sequences are LGHDT and YNNKEL (reference sequence).